The sample holds one count of the clone carrying this TCR beta chain. Its antigen is not identified. The CDR3 length is 15 residues. Germline values: CDR1 SEHNR, CDR2 FQNEAQ (reference sequence). Trimming took 5 bases from V and 4 from J; bases not matched to a gene: 5. This sample stems from a study of T cell responses to AZD1222 COVID-19 vaccine. Study conclusions and caveats: Clonal diversity was possibly underestimated, and the donors were mostly white British, with more females. Close to half of all spike-specific TCRs reportedly target regions of the variants that are unmutated.

Sequenced by immunoSEQ multiplex PCR; TCRdb stores in-frame clones only, minus some. The table has about 120,000 clones, about 83% seen once. The source of this sequence is an adult in good health. The chain carries TRBV7-9 and TRBJ2-1; 10 nucleotides line up with TRBD2. Here the sequenced sample was peripheral blood, taken on day 0 of AZD1222 vaccination. This CDR3 is CASSKGLATYNEQFF. The DNA of the CDR3 is TGTGCCAGCAGCAAGGGACTAGCGACATACAATGAGCAGTTCTTC.